This T cell receptor (beta chain) was sequenced in a study of T-cell reconstitution after alpha-beta-depleted transplantation in children. This clonotype was seen a handful of times. Germline values: CDR1 SGHKS, CDR2 YYEKEE (reference sequence). This CDR3 is built from 15 residues. With V trimmed by 2 bases and J by 3 bases, 2 bases remained unmatched. This sample's TCRbeta library carried unique molecular identifier barcodes. TCRdb processed the PCR reads anew with MiXCR; each CDR3 protein has one entry. The table lists around 680,000 distinct CDR3 sequences, around 16% of them singletons, with 1.1% in the top ten.

The source was PBMCs from the stem cell graft donor, collected from the stem cell graft. The rearrangement links TRBV5-5 to TRBJ2-2, with 9 bases identical to TRBD2. This receptor was taken from a human donor who donated a stem cell graft to a child with acute myeloid leukemia. The CDR3 DNA reads as TGTGCCAGCAGCTTAACTAGCGGGCACACCGGGGAGCTGTTTTTT. Translated, it gives CASSLTSGHTGELFF.